The next 3 T cell receptor beta chains were all read from a single sample in a study of blood T cells in healthy people across ages. The authors ran a second PCR of roughly 6 to 11 cycles using a sample-barcoded 5' primer and a J-beta primer mix. TCRdb re-called the 5' RACE reads through MiXCR, storing one row per CDR3 protein. Of 850,000 to 1,300,000 distinct CDR3 sequences in the sample, under 45% were seen once. The source material was blood. The receptor set was obtained from a woman aged 55-70 years in good health.

The chain carries TRBV18 and TRBJ2-1; the match to TRBD1 covers 8 bases. The CDR3 is 18 amino acids. The junction had 16 bases not matched to a gene; V was cut back by 9 bases and J by 0 bases. In germline, CDR1 is KGHSH, CDR2 LQKENI. The CDR3 DNA reads TGTGCCAGTTCCACCACCCGGGACAGGAGAAGCTCCTACAATGAGCAGTTCTTC. Translated, it gives CASSTTRDRRSSYNEQFF.

The V and J genes are TRBV6-1 and TRBJ1-2, with 9 bases fitting TRBD1. The junction had 14 bases not matched to a gene; V was cut back by 6 bases and J by 3 bases. Per germline, CDR1 MNHNS and CDR2 SASEGT. The length of the CDR3 is 17 residues. CDR3 protein: CASSSGTGRGVDYGYTF. CDR3 DNA sequence: TGTGCCAGCAGCTCCGGGACAGGGAGAGGAGTAGACTATGGCTACACCTTC.

J is TRBJ2-1 and V is TRBV9; 12 bases align to TRBD2. Germline V CDR1 and CDR2: SGDLS, YYNGEE. V was clipped by 4 bases and J by 9 bases; unmatched bases: 8. This CDR3 contains 15 residues. DNA of the CDR3: TGTGCCAGCAGCCCCTGGACTAGCGGGAACGGTGAGCAGTTCTTC. Translated: CASSPWTSGNGEQFF.